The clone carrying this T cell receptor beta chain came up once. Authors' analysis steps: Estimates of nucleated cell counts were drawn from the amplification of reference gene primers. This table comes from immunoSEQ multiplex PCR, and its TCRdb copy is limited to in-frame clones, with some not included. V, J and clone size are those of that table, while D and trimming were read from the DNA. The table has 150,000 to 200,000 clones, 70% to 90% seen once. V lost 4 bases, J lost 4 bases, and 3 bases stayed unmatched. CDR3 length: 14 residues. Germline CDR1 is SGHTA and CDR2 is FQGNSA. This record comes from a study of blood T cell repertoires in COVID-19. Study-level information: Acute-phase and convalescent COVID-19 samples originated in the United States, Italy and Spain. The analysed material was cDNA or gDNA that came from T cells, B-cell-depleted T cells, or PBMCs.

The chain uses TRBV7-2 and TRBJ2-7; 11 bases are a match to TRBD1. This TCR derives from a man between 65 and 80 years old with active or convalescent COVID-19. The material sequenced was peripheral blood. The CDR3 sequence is CASSWTGGAYEQYF. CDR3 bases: TGTGCCAGCAGCTGGACAGGGGGCGCGTACGAGCAGTACTTC. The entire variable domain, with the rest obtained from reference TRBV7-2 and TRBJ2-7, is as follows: GAGVSQSPSNKVTEKGKDVELRCDPISGHTALYWYRQSLGQGLEFLIYFQGNSAPDKSGLPSDRFSAERTGGSVSTLTIQRTQQEDSAVYLCASSWTGGAYEQYFGPGTRLTVT.